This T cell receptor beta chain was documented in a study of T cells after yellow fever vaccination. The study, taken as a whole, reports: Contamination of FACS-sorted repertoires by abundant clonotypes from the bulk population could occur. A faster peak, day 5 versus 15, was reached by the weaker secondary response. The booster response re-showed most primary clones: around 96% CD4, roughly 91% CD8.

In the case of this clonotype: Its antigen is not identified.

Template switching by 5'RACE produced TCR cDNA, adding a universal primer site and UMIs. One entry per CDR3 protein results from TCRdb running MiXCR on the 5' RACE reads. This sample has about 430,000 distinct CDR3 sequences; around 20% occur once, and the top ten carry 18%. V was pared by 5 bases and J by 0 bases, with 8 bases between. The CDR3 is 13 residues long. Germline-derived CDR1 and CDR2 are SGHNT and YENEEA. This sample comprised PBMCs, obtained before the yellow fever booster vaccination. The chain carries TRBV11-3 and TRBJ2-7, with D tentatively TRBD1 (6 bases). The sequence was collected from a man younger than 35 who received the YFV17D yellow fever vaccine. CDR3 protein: CASSPGHSYEQYF. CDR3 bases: TGTGCCAGCAGCCCGGGACACTCCTACGAGCAGTACTTC.